The 10 T cell receptor beta chains presented below share a single source sample, sequenced in a study of control samples from healthy donors and cancer patients. Repertoires were generated with immunoSEQ multiplex PCR, while TCRdb's copy carries only in-frame clones and drops some. The sample holds 130,000 to 150,000 clones, 80% to 95% seen once. Sample: blood. The receptor set was obtained from a man aged 25-45 years in good health.

The chain combines TRBV4-2 with TRBJ2-2, with a possible D match to TRBD2 (5 bases). Trimming cost V 0 bases and J 9 bases, with 14 bases left between them. This CDR3 has 15 residues. Germline assignment: CDR1 LGHNA and CDR2 YNFKEQ. This CDR3 is CASSQDLGRGRELFF. CDR3 bases: TGTGCCAGCAGCCAAGATCTGGGGAGAGGCAGGGAGCTGTTTTTT.

The chain links TRBV19 to TRBJ1-2, with unresolved D. Trimming left V 10 bases short and J 4 bases short, with 13 bases between. The germline V gene has CDR1 LNHDA and CDR2 SQIVND (reference sequence). The CDR3 spans 12 residues. The CDR3 bases are TGTGCCACCAATCGGGCAGGCTATGGCTACACCTTC. This gives the protein CATNRAGYGYTF.

V gene TRBV2 combines with J gene TRBJ2-3; D not resolved. The CDR3 has 11 residues. Trimming took off 6 bases at V and 6 bases at J, with 7 bases between the two ends. CDR1 SNHLY and CDR2 FYNNEI come from the germline V gene. The CDR3 DNA reads as TGTGCCAGCAGCCTCTCGGATACGCAGTATTTT. Its protein product is CASSLSDTQYF. The full variable domain, rest sourced from reference TRBV2 and TRBJ2-3, is EPEVTQTPSHQVTQMGQEVILRCVPISNHLYFYWYRQILGQKVEFLVSFYNNEISEKSEIFDDQFSVERPDGSNFTLKIRSTKLEDSAMYFCASSLSDTQYFGPGTRLTVL.

V is TRBV19 and J is TRBJ2-7; unclear D gene. The CDR3 consists of 12 residues. Germline V gives CDR1 LNHDA, CDR2 SQIVND (reference sequence). V lost 9 bases, J lost 6 bases, and 15 bases lay in between. CDR3 DNA: TGTGCCAGGGGGTGCGGTAGCCTCGAGCAGTACTTC. This gives the protein CARGCGSLEQYF.

The rearrangement links TRBV19 to TRBJ1-2; the D gene is possibly TRBD1 (6 bases). The CDR3 covers 10 residues. CDR1 is LNHDA and CDR2 is SQIVND in the germline V gene (reference sequence). The germline V and J ends were trimmed by 8 bases and 5 bases, with 6 bases remaining between them. CDR3 nucleotides: TGTGCCAGTGGGACATATGGCTACACCTTC. As protein: CASGTYGYTF.

CDR3 residues: CASSLVGGDTQYF. CDR3 DNA sequence: TGTGCCAGCAGCTTAGTCGGGGGAGATACGCAGTATTTT. The rearrangement links TRBV7-3 to TRBJ2-3; tentative D call: TRBD2 (6 bases). Germline values: CDR1 SGHTA, CDR2 FQGTGA. Trimming left V 2 bases short and J 5 bases short, with 8 bases between. The CDR3 contains 13 residues. Full variable domain (remainder filled in from reference TRBV7-3 and TRBJ2-3): GAGVSQTPSNKVTEKGKYVELRCDPISGHTALYWYRQSLGQGPEFLIYFQGTGAADDSGLPNDRFFAVRPEGSVSTLKIQRTERGDSAVYLCASSLVGGDTQYFGPGTRLTVL.

The gene calls are TRBV7-9 and TRBJ1-2; the match to TRBD1 covers 9 bases. V gave up 5 bases and J gave up 3 bases; unmatched junction bases: 10. The CDR3 loop spans 16 amino acids. Germline V lookup: CDR1 SEHNR, CDR2 FQNEAQ (reference sequence). CDR3 DNA: TGTGCCAGCAGCACAGCTGGACAGGGGCGTGACTATGGCTACACCTTC. Its translation: CASSTAGQGRDYGYTF.

The CDR3 loop is CATSDAQAYEQYF. The CDR3 region has the DNA TGTGCCACCAGTGATGCGCAGGCCTACGAGCAGTACTTC. The V gene is TRBV24-1, the J gene TRBJ2-7; no clear D gene. This CDR3 spans 13 amino acids. The germline V and J ends were trimmed by 3 bases and 2 bases, with 7 bases remaining between them. Germline CDR1 is KGHDR and CDR2 is SFDVKD.

V and J are TRBV19 and TRBJ1-2; D gene uncertain. The germline CDR1 and CDR2 sequences are LNHDA and SQIVND (reference sequence). The CDR3 loop spans 15 amino acids. V dropped 1 base and J dropped 3 bases, with 12 bases sitting between them. The CDR3 spells CASSIGGFKDYGYTF. DNA for the CDR3: TGTGCCAGTAGTATAGGAGGTTTTAAGGACTATGGCTACACCTTC.

The rearrangement uses TRBV14 and TRBJ2-1; no definite D call. This CDR3 is built from 13 residues. V was cut by 2 bases and J by 6 bases, with 8 bases left in between. Germline V gene lookup returns CDR1 SGHDN and CDR2 FVKESK. The CDR3 loop reads CASSQSGANEQFF. The DNA of the CDR3 is TGTGCCAGCAGCCAAAGTGGAGCCAATGAGCAGTTCTTC.